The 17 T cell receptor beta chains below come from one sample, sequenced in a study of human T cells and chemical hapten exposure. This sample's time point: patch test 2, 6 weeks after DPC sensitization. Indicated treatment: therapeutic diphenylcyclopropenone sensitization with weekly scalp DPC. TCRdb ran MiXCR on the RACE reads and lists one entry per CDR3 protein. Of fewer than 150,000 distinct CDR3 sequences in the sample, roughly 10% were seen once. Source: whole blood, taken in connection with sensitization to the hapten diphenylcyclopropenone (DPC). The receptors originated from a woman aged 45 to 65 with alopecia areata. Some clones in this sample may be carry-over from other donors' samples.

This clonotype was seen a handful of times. The CDR3 region has the DNA TGTGCCAGCAGCTTAATACAGGGAGGCACCGGGGAGCTGTTTTTT. This gives the protein CASSLIQGGTGELFF. The J gene is TRBJ2-2, the V gene TRBV7-3; D is possibly TRBD1 or TRBD2 (6 bases each). This CDR3 is 15 amino acids long. Trimming stripped 1 base from V and 4 bases from J, with 10 bases between. In germline, CDR1 is SGHTA, CDR2 FQGTGA.

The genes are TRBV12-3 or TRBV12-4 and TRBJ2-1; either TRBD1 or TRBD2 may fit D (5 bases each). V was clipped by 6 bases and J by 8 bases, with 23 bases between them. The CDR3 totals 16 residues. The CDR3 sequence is CASSKPPAAEGYEQFF. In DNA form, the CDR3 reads TGTGCCAGCAGCAAACCACCAGCGGCCGAGGGGTATGAGCAGTTCTTC.

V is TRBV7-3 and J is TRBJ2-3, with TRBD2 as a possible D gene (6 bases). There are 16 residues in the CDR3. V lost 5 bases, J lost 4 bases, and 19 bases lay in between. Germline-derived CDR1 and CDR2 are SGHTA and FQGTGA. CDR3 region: CASSPLAGRRADTQYF. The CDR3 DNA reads TGTGCCAGCAGCCCCCTGGCGGGACGGAGGGCAGATACGCAGTATTTT.

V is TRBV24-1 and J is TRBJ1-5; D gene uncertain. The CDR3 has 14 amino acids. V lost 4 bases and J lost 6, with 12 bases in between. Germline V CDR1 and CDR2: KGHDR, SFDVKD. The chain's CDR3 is CATSDPGPGQPQHF. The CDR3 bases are TGTGCCACCAGTGACCCCGGACCTGGTCAGCCCCAGCATTTT.

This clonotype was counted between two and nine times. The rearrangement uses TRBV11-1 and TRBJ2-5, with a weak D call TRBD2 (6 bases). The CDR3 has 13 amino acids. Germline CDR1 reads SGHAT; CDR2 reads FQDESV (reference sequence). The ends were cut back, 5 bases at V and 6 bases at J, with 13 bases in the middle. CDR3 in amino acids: CASSTGEEKTQYF. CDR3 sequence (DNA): TGTGCCAGCAGCACGGGAGAGGAAAAGACCCAGTACTTC.

The CDR3: CASSYGQGAGSPLHF. CDR3 coding DNA: TGTGCCAGCAGTTACGGGCAGGGGGCGGGTTCACCCCTCCACTTT. The chain combines TRBV6-5 with TRBJ1-6, with 8 bases aligning to TRBD1. This CDR3 is built from 15 residues. CDR1 is MNHEY, CDR2 SVGAGI, per germline. V lost 2 bases to trimming and J lost 9 bases; unmatched junction nucleotides: 6.

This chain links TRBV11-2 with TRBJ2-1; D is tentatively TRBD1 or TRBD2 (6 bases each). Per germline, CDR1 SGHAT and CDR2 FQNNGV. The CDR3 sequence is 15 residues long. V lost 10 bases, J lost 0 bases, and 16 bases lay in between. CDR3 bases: TGTGCCACCAGAGGGGGACTTAGCTCCTACAATGAGCAGTTCTTC. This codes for CATRGGLSSYNEQFF.

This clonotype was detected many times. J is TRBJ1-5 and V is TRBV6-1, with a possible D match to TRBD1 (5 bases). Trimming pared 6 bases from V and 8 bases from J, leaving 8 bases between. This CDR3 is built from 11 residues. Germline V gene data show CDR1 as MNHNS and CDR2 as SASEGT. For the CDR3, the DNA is TGTGCCAGCAGGAGGGGTAAGCCCCAGCATTTT. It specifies CASRRGKPQHF.

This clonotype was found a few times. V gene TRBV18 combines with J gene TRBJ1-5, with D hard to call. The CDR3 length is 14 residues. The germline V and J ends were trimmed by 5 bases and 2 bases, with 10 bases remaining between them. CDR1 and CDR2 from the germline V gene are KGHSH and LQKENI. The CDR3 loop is CASSVAPGNQPQHF. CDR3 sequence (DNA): TGTGCCAGCTCAGTGGCGCCAGGCAATCAGCCCCAGCATTTT.

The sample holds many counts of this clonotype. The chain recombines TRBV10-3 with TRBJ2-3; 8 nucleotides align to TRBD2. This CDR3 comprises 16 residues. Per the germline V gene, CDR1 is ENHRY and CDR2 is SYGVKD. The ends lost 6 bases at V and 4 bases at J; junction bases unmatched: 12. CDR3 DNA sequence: TGTGCCATCAGGCCCTCTAAAGCGGGAGACGCAGATACGCAGTATTTT. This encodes CAIRPSKAGDADTQYF.

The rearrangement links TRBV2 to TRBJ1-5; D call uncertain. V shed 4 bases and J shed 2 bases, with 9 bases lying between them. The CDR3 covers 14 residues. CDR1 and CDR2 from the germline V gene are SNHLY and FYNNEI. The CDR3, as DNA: TGTGCCAGCAGTGGGCACGAAGGCAATCAGCCCCAGCATTTT. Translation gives CASSGHEGNQPQHF.

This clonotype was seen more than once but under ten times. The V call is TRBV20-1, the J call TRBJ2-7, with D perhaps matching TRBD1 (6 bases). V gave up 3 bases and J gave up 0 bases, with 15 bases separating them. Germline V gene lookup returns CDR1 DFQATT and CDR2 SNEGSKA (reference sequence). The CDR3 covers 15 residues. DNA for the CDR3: TGCAGTGCTAGTGGACAGACAAGGAGCTCCTACGAGCAGTACTTC. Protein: CSASGQTRSSYEQYF.

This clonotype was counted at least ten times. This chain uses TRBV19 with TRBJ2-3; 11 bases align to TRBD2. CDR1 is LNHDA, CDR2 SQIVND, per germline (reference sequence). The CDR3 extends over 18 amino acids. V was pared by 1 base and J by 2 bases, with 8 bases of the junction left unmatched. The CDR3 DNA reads TGTGCCAGTAGTATAGGCCCGACTAGCGGGACGATCACAGATACGCAGTATTTT. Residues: CASSIGPTSGTITDTQYF.

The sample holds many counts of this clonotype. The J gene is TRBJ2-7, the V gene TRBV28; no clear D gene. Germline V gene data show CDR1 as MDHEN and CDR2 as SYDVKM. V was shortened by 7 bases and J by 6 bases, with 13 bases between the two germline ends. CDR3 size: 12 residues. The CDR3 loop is CASTLSDGEQYF. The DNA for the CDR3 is TGTGCCAGCACCCTCTCAGACGGCGAGCAGTACTTC.

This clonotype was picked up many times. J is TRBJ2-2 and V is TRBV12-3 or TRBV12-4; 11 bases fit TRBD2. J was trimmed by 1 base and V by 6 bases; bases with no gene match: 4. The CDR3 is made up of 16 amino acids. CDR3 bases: TGTGCCAGCAGCCAACTAGCGGGAGTGAACACCGGGGAGCTGTTTTTT. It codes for CASSQLAGVNTGELFF.

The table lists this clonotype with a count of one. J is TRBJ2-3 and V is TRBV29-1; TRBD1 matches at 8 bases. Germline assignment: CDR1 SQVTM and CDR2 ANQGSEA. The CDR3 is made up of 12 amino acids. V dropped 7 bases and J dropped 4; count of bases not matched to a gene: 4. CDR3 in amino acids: CSAHRGADTQYF. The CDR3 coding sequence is TGCAGCGCGCACAGGGGGGCAGATACGCAGTATTTT.

This chain's CDR3 is CASSSPGLAGFEQYF. The CDR3 DNA sequence: TGTGCCAGCAGTTCTCCGGGACTAGCAGGCTTCGAGCAGTACTTC. The chain joins TRBV28 to TRBJ2-7; 9 bases agree with TRBD2. V trimming: 4 bases; J trimming: 6 bases; junction bases outside the gene matches: 10. CDR1 is MDHEN and CDR2 is SYDVKM in the germline V gene. The CDR3 loop spans 15 amino acids.